The T cell receptor beta chain under discussion was sequenced for a study of Graves' ophthalmopathy and Graves' hyperthyroidism. For repertoire sequencing, the TCR beta CDR3 regions were amplified from RNA transcripts. Following a first-round RT-PCR that used HTBI primers, a second-round multiplex PCR was carried out. From the multiplex PCR reads, TCRdb called clonotypes with MiXCR, one entry per CDR3 protein. The sample consists of 600,000 to 700,000 distinct CDR3 sequences, roughly 39% of them appearing once. Trimming took 6 bases from V and 1 from J, leaving 13 bases between them. The CDR3 is 15 amino acids. Germline-derived CDR1 and CDR2 are SGHTA and FQGTGA. PBMCs were isolated by Ficoll-Paque density gradient centrifugation, using roughly 10 ml of fresh peripheral blood as the starting material.

The V gene is TRBV7-3, the J gene TRBJ1-5, with a weak D call TRBD1 (6 bases). The clonotype originates from an adult man with Graves' ophthalmopathy. Input material: peripheral blood. In nucleotides, the CDR3 is TGTGCCAGCAGTTCCCGGGGGGCGAGCAATCAGCCCCAGCATTTT. Translated, it gives CASSSRGASNQPQHF.